Given below is one T cell receptor (beta chain) in context. The presence of advanced solid tumors lacking tumor-infiltrating lymphocytes characterized eligible patients. TRAV- and TRBV-specific primers primed first-strand cDNA, covering alpha and beta chains. The TCRs were subjected to amplification over 20 PCR cycles employing a constant-region primer in conjunction with a V-primer adapter. TCRdb redid the calling of the reads with MiXCR, one entry per CDR3 protein. The sample records 11,000 or so distinct CDR3 sequences, less than 60% being singletons. Trimming shortened V by 4 bases and J by 5 bases, and 11 bases separated the two germline ends. The CDR3 has 12 residues. The germline V gene encodes CDR1 SQVTM and CDR2 ANQGSEA. The data are from a study of low-dose radiotherapy and immunotherapy resistance in tumors. Study context: For Cohort 1, fractions of 0.5 Gy were given every 2 weeks, reaching 6.5 Gy overall. Dosing for Cohort 2 consisted of 1 Gy per fraction every two weeks, reaching a total of 13 Gy over 26 weeks. Aspirin 300 mg was given orally each day for four cycles from cycle 1 day 1.

The sequence was obtained from a human donor with advanced metastatic prostate, ovarian, gallbladder or colorectal cancer (not recorded which). This table probably holds off-target reads from a library built for another chain. The chain is built from TRBV29-1 and TRBJ2-5, with D unclear. The CDR3 DNA reads TGCAGCGTTGCGGAGTGGGGTGAGACCCAGTACTTC. This translates into CSVAEWGETQYF.